The 10 T cell receptor beta chains below all came from one sample that was sequenced in a study of T cells expressing NK-cell markers. TCRdb reprocessed the 5' RACE reads; each CDR3 protein has one entry and no DNA is given. Its clone listing holds 440,000 or so distinct CDR3 sequences. The material sequenced was blood T cells: a sorted CD56 or NKG2C T cell subset, CD4+ or CD8+ T cells, or bulk PBMC T cells (not recorded which). The receptors shown here come from a woman aged 18 to 75 in good health.

The CDR3: CASSQGTGSTDTQYF. The chain employs TRBV3-1 and TRBJ2-3; absent DNA, TCRdb's TRBD1 call cannot be checked. From germline, CDR1 is LGHDT and CDR2 YNNKEL (reference sequence). The CDR3 is made up of 15 amino acids.

The gene calls are TRBV29-1 and TRBJ2-3; TCRdb's assignment of TRBD1 cannot be checked, as there is no DNA. Germline V lookup: CDR1 SQVTM, CDR2 ANQGSEA. CDR3 size: 16 residues. This chain's CDR3 is CSVGGVRDSLTDTQYF.

The rearrangement joins TRBV12-3 or TRBV12-4 to TRBJ2-1; TCRdb picks TRBD1, but there is no DNA to check that call. This CDR3 spans 15 amino acids. CDR3 region: CASTPGPVPYNEQFF.

The chain recombines TRBV6-1 with TRBJ2-2. The length of the CDR3 is 15 residues. The germline gives CDR1 MNHNS, CDR2 SASEGT. CDR3 in amino acids: CASDVMANFAGELFF.

This sequence joins TRBV28 and TRBJ2-5; absent DNA, TCRdb's TRBD2 call cannot be checked. The CDR3 is made up of 17 amino acids. Germline V gene data show CDR1 as MDHEN and CDR2 as SYDVKM. This chain's CDR3 is CASSTLIAGASQETQYF.

The genes are TRBV19 and TRBJ2-7; TCRdb reports TRBD2, a call that lacks DNA to check it against. Germline-derived CDR1 and CDR2 are LNHDA and SQIVND (reference sequence). The CDR3 covers 14 residues. The CDR3 here is CASSTPGLVYEQYF.

The rearrangement uses TRBV7-9 and TRBJ1-3; TCRdb names TRBD1, which stays unverified in the absence of DNA. Germline values: CDR1 SEHNR, CDR2 FQNEAQ (reference sequence). The CDR3 runs 15 residues. CDR3 protein: CASSPGGIDGNTIYF.

The chain has TRBV6-1 and TRBJ1-2; TCRdb's D call, TRBD1, is unchecked because there is no DNA. This CDR3 contains 13 residues. Germline assignment: CDR1 MNHNS and CDR2 SASEGT. This CDR3 is CASTNRDFRGYTF.

The chain couples TRBV4-2 to TRBJ2-7; TCRdb's assignment of TRBD1 cannot be checked, as there is no DNA. This CDR3 spans 14 amino acids. Germline V gene lookup returns CDR1 LGHNA and CDR2 YNFKEQ. CDR3 sequence: CASSQGGQSYEQYF.

The chain is built from TRBV7-9 and TRBJ1-6; lacking DNA, the TRBD1 call made by TCRdb goes unchecked. Germline V gives CDR1 SEHNR, CDR2 FQNEAQ (reference sequence). The CDR3 totals 16 residues. The CDR3 region is CASSLGGAAVGSPLHF.